The 21 T cell receptor beta chains listed next were all sequenced from one sample in a study of cytomegalovirus exposure and HLA in healthy donors. Sequenced by immunoSEQ multiplex PCR; TCRdb stores in-frame clones only, minus some. In the table there are some 110,000 clones, about 82% of which are singletons. Sequenced: PBMCs. Receptors were obtained from a man between 18 and 29 years old in good health and CMV-seronegative.

The chain is built from TRBV9 and TRBJ1-2, with 8 bases aligning to TRBD1. The CDR3 is 17 residues long. V lost 4 bases and J lost 4; bases outside the gene matches: 15. The V gene's germline CDR1 is SGDLS and CDR2 YYNGEE. CDR3 nucleotide sequence: TGTGCCAGCAGCCCGAGGGGGGCGACAGGGGCCATCTATGGCTACACCTTC. It specifies CASSPRGATGAIYGYTF.

The chain couples TRBV29-1 to TRBJ2-3, with D possibly matching TRBD1 (6 bases). CDR3 length equals 18 residues. CDR1 is SQVTM, CDR2 ANQGSEA, per germline. The germline V and J ends were trimmed by 0 bases and 0 bases, with 19 bases remaining between them. The chain's CDR3 is CSVEEGSEGHSSTDTQYF. DNA of the CDR3: TGCAGCGTTGAAGAGGGGTCAGAGGGACATTCTAGCACAGATACGCAGTATTTT.

This chain connects TRBV6-5 to TRBJ2-1; tentatively, D is TRBD2 (7 bases). CDR3 length equals 14 residues. Germline V CDR1 and CDR2: MNHEY, SVGAGI. Trimming stripped 2 bases from V and 6 bases from J, with 11 bases between. CDR3 coding DNA: TGTGCCAGCAGTTACGTGGGAGGGGGCAATGAGCAGTTCTTC. As protein: CASSYVGGGNEQFF.

V and J are TRBV27 and TRBJ2-2; 8 nucleotides line up with TRBD2. J gave up 2 bases and V 5 bases, and 7 bases lay outside the gene matches. The CDR3 runs 16 residues. CDR1 MNHEY and CDR2 SMNVEV come from the germline V gene (reference sequence). This CDR3 is CASSLSAGANTGELFF. The CDR3, as DNA: TGTGCCAGCAGTCTTTCAGCGGGGGCCAACACCGGGGAGCTGTTTTTT.

DNA for the CDR3: TGCGCCAGCAGTCAATGTAGGACAGGGAGTCGGCAACGGATCTACGAGCAGTACTTC. Translating it yields CASSQCRTGSRQRIYEQYF. The chain links TRBV23-1 to TRBJ2-7, with 8 bases lining up with TRBD1. TRBV23-1 is marked as an open reading frame, function uncertain. CDR3 size: 19 residues. Losses at the gene ends were 1 base for V and 3 bases for J; bases not matched to a gene: 17.

The J gene is TRBJ2-5, the V gene TRBV11-2; D perhaps matches TRBD2 (6 bases). CDR3 length equals 16 residues. Between the trimmed V and J ends, which lost 5 bases and 2 bases, there was a span of 18 bases. The germline gives CDR1 SGHAT, CDR2 FQNNGV. CDR3 in amino acids: CASSPYGGIGQETQYF. The CDR3 region has the DNA TGTGCCAGCAGCCCCTATGGGGGGATTGGTCAAGAGACCCAGTACTTC.

This clone appeared a few times. This chain uses TRBV5-1 with TRBJ1-6; possibly TRBD1 for D (5 bases). Germline CDR1 SGHRS, CDR2 YFSETQ. V lost 3 bases, J lost 10 bases, and 17 bases lay in between. The CDR3 consists of 15 residues. This CDR3 is CASSSSGGTESPLHF. The CDR3 nucleotides read TGCGCCAGCAGCTCCAGTGGGGGGACGGAGTCACCCCTCCACTTT. The whole variable domain, remainder taken from reference TRBV5-1 and TRBJ1-6, is KAGVTQTPRYLIKTRGQQVTLSCSPISGHRSVSWYQQTPGQGLQFLFEYFSETQRNKGNFPGRFSGRQFSNSRSEMNVSTLELGDSALYLCASSSSGGTESPLHFGNGTRLTVT.

The gene calls are TRBV5-6 and TRBJ1-5; TRBD1 matches 7 bases. V lost 4 bases, J lost 0 bases, and 7 bases stayed unmatched. Germline V gives CDR1 SGHDT, CDR2 YYEEEE. There are 16 residues in the CDR3. The CDR3 region is CASSTGTVDSNQPQHF. In DNA, the CDR3 is TGTGCCAGCAGCACCGGGACAGTAGATAGCAATCAGCCCCAGCATTTT.

The chain joins TRBV7-9 to TRBJ1-1, with 11 bases lining up with TRBD1. The germline V gene encodes CDR1 SEHNR and CDR2 FQNEAQ (reference sequence). With V trimmed by 5 bases and J by 6 bases, 11 bases remained unmatched. The CDR3 length is 16 residues. The CDR3 nucleotides read TGTGCCAGCAGCAATACGGACAGGGGGCGCTTTTCTGAAGCTTTCTTT. This sequence encodes CASSNTDRGRFSEAFF.

The gene calls are TRBV10-2 and TRBJ2-7; D uncertain. V dropped 3 bases and J dropped 6 bases, with 6 bases sitting between them. The CDR3 spans 11 residues. CDR1 is WSHSY and CDR2 is SAAADI in the germline V gene. The CDR3 reads CASSDGREQYF. The CDR3 DNA reads as TGCGCCAGCAGTGACGGTCGCGAGCAGTACTTC.

This chain connects TRBV5-1 to TRBJ1-1, with D maybe TRBD1 (6 bases). The CDR3 contains 14 residues. V dropped 3 bases and J dropped 4 bases, with 13 bases sitting between them. Germline CDR1 and CDR2: SGHRS and YFSETQ. This CDR3 reads CASSSGTLVTEAFF. The CDR3 coding sequence is TGCGCCAGCAGCTCCGGGACACTAGTCACTGAAGCTTTCTTT.

The genes are TRBV5-1 and TRBJ1-3; D is unclear. Looked up from germline, CDR1 is SGHRS and CDR2 is YFSETQ. V was shortened by 0 bases and J by 0 bases, with 10 bases between the two germline ends. The CDR3 totals 16 residues. The CDR3 nucleotides read TGCGCCAGCAGCTTGGCCGTCTTACACTCTGGAAACACCATATATTTT. Encoded protein: CASSLAVLHSGNTIYF.

The rearrangement joins TRBV5-4 to TRBJ2-1, with D maybe TRBD2 (6 bases). The V and J ends lost 1 base and 6 bases respectively, with 17 bases between them. From germline, CDR1 is SGHNT and CDR2 YYREEE (reference sequence). There are 16 residues in the CDR3. CDR3 in DNA: TGTGCCAGCAGCTTGCCCCAGACTAGGGTTGCCAATGAGCAGTTCTTC. Translating gives CASSLPQTRVANEQFF.

The rearrangement joins TRBV30 to TRBJ1-5, with TRBD1 matching over 8 bases. V lost 4 bases, J lost 5 bases, and 4 bases stayed unmatched. This CDR3 has 13 residues. The V gene's germline CDR1 is GTSNPN and CDR2 SVGIG (reference sequence). The chain's CDR3 is CAWTDRDHQPQHF. The CDR3, as DNA: TGTGCCTGGACGGACAGGGATCATCAGCCCCAGCATTTT.

The rearrangement links TRBV14 to TRBJ1-4, with a tentative D call TRBD1 (5 bases). V was clipped by 1 base and J by 8 bases, with 11 bases between them. In germline, CDR1 is SGHDN, CDR2 FVKESK. This CDR3 is 14 amino acids long. CDR3 amino acids: CASSQAREEEKLFF. CDR3 bases: TGTGCCAGCAGCCAAGCCAGGGAGGAGGAAAAACTGTTTTTT.

This sequence joins TRBV7-6 and TRBJ2-2, with a tentative D call TRBD1 (5 bases). The length of the CDR3 is 16 residues. Trimming stripped 6 bases from V and 0 bases from J, with 14 bases between. Germline assignment: CDR1 SGHVS and CDR2 FNYEAQ. The CDR3 region is CASSPLMGPNTGELFF. The CDR3 nucleotides read TGTGCCAGCAGTCCCCTCATGGGGCCGAACACCGGGGAGCTGTTTTTT. Based on the CDR3 plus reference TRBV7-6 and TRBJ2-2, the full variable domain is GAGVSQSPRYKVTKRGQDVALRCDPISGHVSLYWYRQALGQGPEFLTYFNYEAQQDKSGLPNDRFSAERPEGSISTLTIQRTEQRDSAMYRCASSPLMGPNTGELFFGEGSRLTVL.

The rearrangement uses TRBV7-9 and TRBJ1-2; 7 positions match TRBD1. With 4 bases clipped from V and 1 base from J, the junction kept 12 bases outside the gene matches. Germline assignment: CDR1 SEHNR and CDR2 FQNEAQ (reference sequence). The CDR3 contains 17 residues. This chain's CDR3 is CASSSTGERAFNYGYTF. In nucleotides, the CDR3 is TGTGCCAGCAGCTCAACAGGGGAAAGGGCATTTAACTATGGCTACACCTTC.

This rearrangement joins TRBV5-1 to TRBJ2-7; weak D call: TRBD1 (5 bases). The CDR3 runs 14 residues. Germline CDR1 and CDR2: SGHRS and YFSETQ. Trimming removed 2 bases at V and 2 bases at J, with 11 bases between. The CDR3 DNA reads TGCGCCAGCAGCTTCTCGGACACGGCCTACGAGCAGTACTTC. As protein: CASSFSDTAYEQYF.

The J gene is TRBJ2-7, the V gene TRBV6-5, with TRBD1 as a possible D gene (5 bases). V lost 6 bases and J lost 5, with 11 bases in between. The CDR3 has 12 amino acids. CDR1 and CDR2 from the germline V gene are MNHEY and SVGAGI. CDR3 nucleotides: TGTGCCAGCAGCCGGCAGGGCCACGAGCAGTACTTC. The encoded protein is CASSRQGHEQYF.

The chain couples TRBV27 to TRBJ2-7; 7 nucleotides line up with TRBD2. V lost 4 bases and J lost 2; bases outside the gene matches: 2. CDR1 MNHEY and CDR2 SMNVEV come from the germline V gene (reference sequence). The CDR3 length is 13 residues. Here the CDR3 reads CASSWEGAYEQYF. CDR3 nucleotide sequence: TGTGCCAGCAGTTGGGAGGGTGCCTACGAGCAGTACTTC.

The chain joins TRBV5-1 to TRBJ2-3; 8 nucleotides align to TRBD2. This CDR3 spans 15 amino acids. Germline-derived CDR1 and CDR2 are SGHRS and YFSETQ. Trimming cost V 3 bases and J 0 bases; bases outside gene matches: 3. The CDR3 DNA follows: TGCGCCAGCAGCTCAGCGGGGGCTAGCACAGATACGCAGTATTTT. Protein product: CASSSAGASTDTQYF.